This T cell receptor beta chain emerged from a study of blood T cells in healthy people across ages. General observations from the study: In long-lived donors, naive CD4+ cell counts and diversity exceeded those of aged donors.

Germline assignment: CDR1 DFQATT and CDR2 SNEGSKA (reference sequence). The CDR3 has 17 residues. Trimming removed 1 base from V and 0 bases from J; junction bases left unmatched: 7. A J-beta primer mix and a sample-barcoded 5' primer were used in a second PCR of roughly 7 to 12 cycles. Tagging of each cDNA molecule was performed by a template-switch adaptor with 12 random nucleotides. Each CDR3 protein gets one entry after TCRdb re-called the 5' RACE reads with MiXCR. The table shows under 2 million distinct CDR3 sequences, with around 35% occurring only once. As for this clonotype: Its antigen is still unknown.

The sequenced material came from blood. This sequence was found in a young woman in good health. The chain joins TRBV20-1 to TRBJ2-1; 9 positions agree with TRBD2. The chain's CDR3 is CSARVGAGGHSYNEQFF. The CDR3 DNA follows: TGCAGTGCTAGAGTTGGAGCGGGAGGCCACTCCTACAATGAGCAGTTCTTC.